The clone carrying this T cell receptor (beta chain) showed up just a few times. Genes and germline are mouse. From the germline J gene comes the end of the CDR3, since the read stops 1 residue before it. The time point was: mouse harvest day 7 after allogeneic transplant. Each mouse received 10^7 T-cell-depleted marrow cells plus 10^6 splenic CD5+ T cells by tail vein. TCRbeta CDR3 was sequenced at survey depth with template counts. The data were produced by immunoSEQ multiplex PCR, yet TCRdb's version contains in-frame clones alone and is incomplete. The top ten clones hold 1.8% of a sample with about 11,000 clones, 35% to 40% of them seen once. This sample is drawn from a study of tissue T cells after allogeneic stem cell transplantation. In germline, CDR1 is SGHND, CDR2 FRSKSL. CDR3 length: 13 residues. Trimming removed 5 bases from V and 2 bases from J; junction bases left unmatched: 3.

The chain is built from TRBV15 and TRBJ2-7, with 7 bases lining up with TRBD2. Sequencing was performed on skin. The receptor was isolated from a female BALB/c mouse given C57BL/6 T cells with graft-versus-host disease after an allogeneic hematopoietic cell transplant. The CDR3 DNA, read in part, is TGTGCCAGCAGTCCTCTGGGGGCCTATGAACAGTAC. Translated: CASSPLGAYEQY. In full, the CDR3 is CASSPLGAYEQYF.